A single sample is the source of the 3 T cell receptor beta chains below, sequenced in a study of chemoradiotherapy in HPV16-positive cancers. The method was immunoSEQ multiplex PCR; TCRdb's version includes in-frame clones alone and lacks a portion of them. This table holds several thousand clones, around nine tenths found once. This specimen was acquired from a patient who underwent chemoradiotherapy. The receptors shown here come from a human donor with HPV-associated anogenital cancer.

The rearrangement joins TRBV25-1 to TRBJ2-5; possible D gene TRBD2, 5 bases. Germline CDR1 and CDR2: MGHDK and SYGVNS. V was clipped by 5 bases and J by 2 bases, with 15 bases between them. This CDR3 region has 15 residues. The CDR3 coding sequence is TGTGCCAGCAGTTCCGGACTGAGTTCTCAAGAGACCCAGTACTTC. Translation: CASSSGLSSQETQYF.

The chain carries TRBV2 and TRBJ2-2; D gene ambiguous. This CDR3 comprises 13 residues. The germline V gene has CDR1 SNHLY and CDR2 FYNNEI. Trimming took off 2 bases at V and 8 bases at J, with 9 bases between the two ends. DNA of the CDR3: TGTGCCAGCAGTGAACGACGGCGAGGGGAGCTGTTTTTT. It translates to CASSERRRGELFF.

The rearrangement joins TRBV7-9 to TRBJ1-5; D perhaps matches TRBD1 (5 bases). The CDR3 contains 13 residues. Germline V CDR1 and CDR2: SEHNR, FQNEAQ (reference sequence). V shed 4 bases and J shed 7 bases, with 11 bases lying between them. CDR3 sequence reads: CASSSLQGQPQHF. CDR3 sequence (DNA): TGTGCCAGCAGCTCACTCCAGGGCCAGCCCCAGCATTTT.